The rows below give T cell receptor beta chains drawn from one sample of a study of T-cell memory formation after mild COVID-19. Each CDR3 protein gets one entry after TCRdb re-called the 5' RACE reads with MiXCR. The repertoire holds fewer than 700,000 distinct CDR3 sequences, with roughly 18% as singletons. The sample was PBMCs or a T cell subset sorted from them (not recorded which). The receptors were sampled from an adult woman who had mild COVID-19 (a few samples of this study predate the infection). Cell type and time point are not known. Both conserved end residues are part of each CDR3. Each record gives: V gene, J gene, clone size, D gene, CDR3 length, CDR3 protein, CDR3 DNA. The D gene is left open where the match is weak. Clone sizes are given selectively: once, few, many, or a class where the clone is expanded.

>TRBV12-3/TRBV12-4|TRBJ2-5|many|TRBD2|18
CASSFQGLAGGIQETQYF
TGTGCCAGCAGTTTTCAAGGACTAGCGGGAGGTATCCAAGAGACCCAGTACTTC
>TRBV6-5|TRBJ1-1|few|TRBD1|15
CASRERQGGNTEAFF
TGTGCCAGCAGGGAAAGACAGGGGGGGAACACTGAAGCTTTCTTT
>TRBV19|TRBJ1-1|NA|NA|15
CASSTSGTVNTEAFF
TGTGCCAGTAGTACTTCCGGGACGGTGAACACTGAAGCTTTCTTT
>TRBV2|TRBJ2-1|NA|TRBD2|16
CASSPLWTSGVGEQFF
TGTGCCAGCAGTCCCCTTTGGACTAGCGGGGTCGGTGAGCAGTTCTTC
>TRBV5-1|TRBJ1-4|NA|NA|15
CASSPGGALGEKLFF
TGCGCCAGCAGCCCTGGGGGCGCGTTGGGAGAAAAACTGTTTTTT
>TRBV29-1|TRBJ2-1|NA|NA|13
CSSGQGPSNEQFF
TGCAGCTCGGGCCAGGGGCCGAGCAATGAGCAGTTCTTC
>TRBV24-1|TRBJ2-4|many|NA|14
CATSDPRLEGIQYF
TGTGCCACCAGTGACCCAAGACTAGAAGGCATTCAGTACTTC
>TRBV6-1|TRBJ1-3|few|NA|16
CASSEFDNGAGNTIYF
TGTGCCAGCAGTGAATTTGACAATGGGGCTGGAAACACCATATATTTT
>TRBV6-2/TRBV6-3|TRBJ2-2|once|NA|11
CASLTAGELFF
TGTGCCAGCCTTACGGCCGGGGAGCTGTTTTTT
>TRBV20-1|TRBJ1-1|NA|NA|15
CSARDLFGSNTEAFF
TGCAGTGCTAGAGATCTTTTCGGCTCGAACACTGAAGCTTTCTTT
>TRBV15|TRBJ2-5|NA|TRBD1|16
CATSRDRDRGRETQYF
TGTGCCACCAGCAGAGATAGGGACAGGGGCAGGGAGACCCAGTACTTC
>TRBV4-1|TRBJ1-4|NA|NA|15
CASSQVWTPNEKLFF
TGCGCCAGCAGCCAAGTTTGGACCCCTAATGAAAAACTGTTTTTT
>TRBV6-5|TRBJ2-7|NA|NA|13
CASRTTGNYEQYF
TGTGCCAGCAGAACGACGGGTAACTACGAGCAGTACTTC
>TRBV5-1|TRBJ1-1|few|NA|15
CASSLAQIKNTEAFF
TGCGCCAGCAGCTTGGCCCAGATCAAAAACACTGAAGCTTTCTTT
>TRBV5-1|TRBJ1-1|few|TRBD1|14
CASSSTGDTHRAFF
TGCGCCAGCAGCTCGACAGGGGACACACACAGGGCTTTCTTT
>TRBV5-1|TRBJ2-7|NA|TRBD2|16
CASSTHIQRGSYEQYF
TGCGCCAGCAGCACTCACATTCAGCGGGGCTCCTACGAGCAGTACTTC
>TRBV29-1|TRBJ1-5|once|NA|13
CSVADTGIQPQHF
TGCAGCGTTGCCGATACAGGGATACAGCCCCAGCATTTT
>TRBV20-1|TRBJ1-1|NA|TRBD1|12
CSADRVNTEAFF
TGCAGTGCTGACAGGGTCAACACTGAAGCTTTCTTT
>TRBV6-5|TRBJ2-5|NA|NA|18
CASSARDGGGSVGETQYF
TGTGCCAGCAGTGCCCGGGACGGAGGGGGTTCGGTTGGAGAGACCCAGTACTTC
>TRBV5-1|TRBJ2-3|many|TRBD2|17
CASSFTTSGGATDTQYF
TGCGCCAGCAGCTTCACCACTAGCGGGGGGGCGACAGATACGCAGTATTTT
>TRBV7-2|TRBJ2-7|many|TRBD1|14
CASSFDRGHYEQYF
TGTGCCAGCAGCTTTGACAGGGGGCACTACGAGCAGTACTTC